This T cell receptor beta chain was identified in a study of blood T cell repertoires in COVID-19. Across the whole study: There were acute and convalescent COVID-19 samples, and they came from the United States, Italy and Spain.

Assay used: immunoSEQ multiplex PCR; TCRdb lists only in-frame clones, some missing. The table shows approximately 15,000 clones, with roughly 90% occurring only once. The material sequenced was peripheral blood. This clonotype was obtained from a human donor in a cohort sampled during active COVID-19.

CDR3 bases: TGCAGCGTTGGACGGAGTGGAGGGACTAGCGGGGGGCAGAACACCGGGGAGCTGTTTTTT. It encodes CSVGRSGGTSGGQNTGELFF. The chain carries TRBV29-1 and TRBJ2-2; 15 bases agree with TRBD2. CDR3 length: 20 residues. The V segment lost 4 bases and the J segment 1 base; nucleotides outside the gene matches: 13. Per the germline V gene, CDR1 is SQVTM and CDR2 is ANQGSEA.